In this sample, the clone carrying this T cell receptor beta chain turned up many times. Its antigen is currently unknown. Germline V gene sequence: CDR1 SGHRS, CDR2 YFSETQ. The CDR3 extends over 13 amino acids. V was clipped by 4 bases and J by 4 bases, with 9 bases between them. This record belongs to a study of early T cells in non-severe SARS-CoV-2 infection. Turning to the study itself: Sequencing of unsorted whole blood was done on bulk RNA, leaving chains unpaired. Notes on the study in general: Using VDJdb, the matching emphasized anti-spike CD8 responses while missing private and CD4 specificities.

Unique molecular identifiers were attached to individual cDNA molecules. TCRdb ran MiXCR on the 5' RACE reads and lists one entry per CDR3 protein. The sample includes under 65,000 distinct CDR3 sequences, around 12% seen only once; the top ten take 3% to 4.5%. The V call is TRBV5-1, the J call TRBJ2-1; possibly TRBD1 for D (7 bases). The source is an adult who was a healthcare worker with PCR-confirmed SARS-CoV-2 infection or an uninfected control (not recorded which). Sequencing input: whole blood. CDR3 in DNA: TGCGCCAGCAGCCCAGGGGGGTACAATGAGCAGTTCTTC. Its protein is CASSPGGYNEQFF.